Each of the 19 T cell receptor beta chains below was sequenced from the same sample in a study of blood T cell repertoires in COVID-19. Profiled with immunoSEQ multiplex PCR; TCRdb holds only in-frame clones, not every one. The sample carries fewer than 350,000 clones, 70% to 90% recorded once. The sequenced material came from PBMCs or T cells enriched from blood (not recorded which). The receptors originated from a woman in her 40s who had recovered from COVID-19.

The chain is built from TRBV25-1 and TRBJ2-7; a weak D match, TRBD2 (6 bases). The germline V gene encodes CDR1 MGHDK and CDR2 SYGVNS. The CDR3 consists of 15 residues. V lost 1 base to trimming and J lost 2 bases, with 12 bases between them. The CDR3 reads CASSESEGMTYEQYF. The DNA of the CDR3 is TGTGCCAGCAGTGAATCGGAGGGGATGACCTACGAGCAGTACTTC.

The chain links TRBV9 to TRBJ1-6; TRBD1 is a possible D gene (5 bases). The V gene's germline CDR1 is SGDLS and CDR2 YYNGEE. V was pared by 3 bases and J by 6 bases, with 13 bases between. The CDR3 loop spans 15 amino acids. The CDR3 is CASSAGWGLNSPLHF. The CDR3 DNA reads TGTGCCAGCAGCGCTGGATGGGGCCTTAATTCACCCCTCCACTTT.

The gene calls are TRBV7-2 and TRBJ2-1; 11 bases match TRBD2. This CDR3 region has 14 residues. CDR1 is SGHTA, CDR2 FQGNSA, per germline. After removal of 8 bases from V and 3 bases from J, the junction contained 3 bases not matched to a gene. The CDR3 protein is CASSGTSGYNEQFF. CDR3 sequence (DNA): TGTGCCAGCTCAGGGACTAGCGGCTACAATGAGCAGTTCTTC. The full variable domain, with the rest looked up from reference TRBV7-2 and TRBJ2-1, is GAGVSQSPSNKVTEKGKDVELRCDPISGHTALYWYRQSLGQGLEFLIYFQGNSAPDKSGLPSDRFSAERTGGSVSTLTIQRTQQEDSAVYLCASSGTSGYNEQFFGPGTRLTVL.

This clone was observed once. V gene TRBV11-2 combines with J gene TRBJ2-7; no clear D gene. V was pared by 0 bases and J by 3 bases, with 6 bases between. The CDR3 is made up of 13 amino acids. Per germline, CDR1 SGHAT and CDR2 FQNNGV. The CDR3 protein is CASSLEVSYEQYF. CDR3 sequence (DNA): TGTGCCAGCAGCTTAGAGGTTAGCTACGAGCAGTACTTC. Based on the CDR3 plus reference TRBV11-2 and TRBJ2-7, the full variable domain is EAGVAQSPRYKIIEKRQSVAFWCNPISGHATLYWYQQILGQGPKLLIQFQNNGVVDDSQLPKDRFSAERLKGVDSTLKIQPAKLEDSAVYLCASSLEVSYEQYFGPGTRLTVT.

This clone has just a few counts. The chain carries TRBV28 and TRBJ1-1, with a possible D match to TRBD1 (5 bases). Germline V gene data show CDR1 as MDHEN and CDR2 as SYDVKM. The CDR3 runs to 14 residues. With 2 bases removed from V and 3 bases from J, the gap between germline ends came to 10 bases. The CDR3 is CASSLQGWYTEAFF. Written as DNA, the CDR3 is TGTGCCAGCAGTTTACAGGGATGGTACACTGAAGCTTTCTTT.

This clone has only a few counts. The rearrangement uses TRBV7-8 and TRBJ2-2; D perhaps matches TRBD2 (6 bases). Trimming removed 0 bases from V and 7 bases from J, with 9 bases in between. The CDR3 is 14 residues long. Germline lookup yields CDR1 SGHVS and CDR2 FQNEAQ. CDR3 bases: TGTGCCAGCAGCTTAGCGGAGGAGGGCGGGGAGCTGTTTTTT. It translates to CASSLAEEGGELFF.

The chain combines TRBV2 with TRBJ2-1, with D maybe TRBD2 (5 bases). Per germline, CDR1 SNHLY and CDR2 FYNNEI. The CDR3 length is 15 residues. Trimming left V 4 bases short and J 3 bases short, with 13 bases between. The CDR3 sequence: CASSVDFLGYNEQFF. The CDR3 nucleotides read TGTGCCAGCAGTGTGGACTTCTTGGGCTACAATGAGCAGTTCTTC.

This chain joins TRBV9 and TRBJ1-1, with 8 bases identical to TRBD1. Germline CDR1 reads SGDLS; CDR2 reads YYNGEE. The CDR3 is 15 amino acids. V trimming: 3 bases; J trimming: 1 base; junction bases outside the gene matches: 5. CDR3 sequence: CASSGGQGRNTEAFF. The CDR3 DNA sequence: TGTGCCAGCAGCGGAGGACAGGGAAGGAACACTGAAGCTTTCTTT.

The chain combines TRBV6-1 with TRBJ2-5; possible D gene TRBD1, 6 bases. The CDR3 runs 17 residues. Per the germline V gene, CDR1 is MNHNS and CDR2 is SASEGT. V lost 1 base and J lost 4, with 19 bases in between. CDR3 loop: CASSEGHQGTSGETQYF. The CDR3 nucleotides are TGTGCCAGCAGTGAAGGACATCAGGGGACCTCGGGAGAGACCCAGTACTTC.

The chain links TRBV3-1 (or the pseudogene TRBV3-2) to TRBJ2-5; D is unresolved. V lost 0 bases and J 2 bases, leaving 10 bases between the germline ends. The CDR3 extends over 15 amino acids. Per the germline V gene, CDR1 is LGHDT and CDR2 is YNNKEL (reference sequence). This chain's CDR3 is CASSQDSGRQETQYF. The CDR3 nucleotides read TGTGCCAGCAGCCAAGATTCAGGCAGGCAAGAGACCCAGTACTTC.

The gene calls are TRBV7-2 and TRBJ1-6, with a possible D match to TRBD1 (5 bases). V lost 1 base to trimming and J lost 7 bases, with 14 bases between them. There are 16 residues in the CDR3. Germline V gene lookup returns CDR1 SGHTA and CDR2 FQGNSA. The CDR3 DNA reads as TGTGCCAGCAGCTTAGGGGGGGGGTGGAAGAATTCACCCCTCCACTTT. It translates to CASSLGGGWKNSPLHF.

The V and J genes are TRBV5-1 and TRBJ2-1; maybe TRBD1 (6 bases). The V gene's germline CDR1 is SGHRS and CDR2 YFSETQ. CDR3 length: 15 residues. With 1 base removed from V and 7 bases from J, the gap between germline ends came to 15 bases. The CDR3 sequence: CASSLSTGFRNEQFF. CDR3 coding DNA: TGCGCCAGCAGCTTGAGCACAGGGTTCAGGAATGAGCAGTTCTTC.

The genes are TRBV19 and TRBJ2-7, with TRBD2 matching 8 bases. There are 15 residues in the CDR3. The V gene end was trimmed by 4 bases and the J gene end by 5 bases; junction bases not matched to a gene: 10. CDR1 and CDR2 from the germline V gene are LNHDA and SQIVND (reference sequence). The CDR3 DNA follows: TGTGCCAGTAGTAGTCCCGGGACTAGTTTCGACGAGCAGTACTTC. Its protein is CASSSPGTSFDEQYF.

The chain links TRBV28 to TRBJ1-3, with 7 positions matching TRBD1. This CDR3 is built from 16 residues. The junction had 5 bases not matched to a gene; V was cut back by 1 base and J by 2 bases. CDR1 and CDR2 (germline): MDHEN, SYDVKM. CDR3 residues: CASSLYMTGPGNTIYF. In nucleotides, the CDR3 is TGTGCCAGCAGTTTATATATGACAGGGCCTGGAAACACCATATATTTT.

This sequence joins TRBV10-3 and TRBJ2-7; 8 nucleotides align to TRBD1. CDR1 is ENHRY, CDR2 SYGVKD, per germline. Trimming took 5 bases from V and 3 from J; bases not matched to a gene: 12. The CDR3 extends over 16 amino acids. The CDR3: CAISPTQGARDYEQYF. The CDR3 DNA follows: TGTGCCATCAGTCCCACCCAGGGGGCGCGGGACTACGAGCAGTACTTC.

The chain links TRBV13 to TRBJ2-7; 7 nucleotides agree with TRBD1. Trimming cost V 8 bases and J 2 bases; bases outside gene matches: 9. This CDR3 region has 14 residues. The V gene's germline CDR1 is PRHDT and CDR2 FYEKMQ (reference sequence). The CDR3 protein is CASAEQGIPYEQYF. The CDR3 DNA reads TGTGCCAGCGCCGAACAGGGGATCCCCTACGAGCAGTACTTC.

The chain is built from TRBV2 and TRBJ1-1; a weak D match, TRBD1 (5 bases). CDR3 length: 12 residues. V lost 5 bases and J lost 4, with 8 bases in between. Germline CDR1 SNHLY, CDR2 FYNNEI. CDR3 sequence reads: CASSPGSTEAFF. For the CDR3, the DNA is TGTGCCAGCAGTCCAGGGTCCACTGAAGCTTTCTTT.

The chain carries TRBV7-2 and TRBJ2-1; 11 nucleotides match TRBD1. Trimming removed 4 bases from V and 9 bases from J; junction bases left unmatched: 8. The CDR3 covers 15 residues. CDR1 and CDR2 (germline): SGHTA, FQGNSA. The CDR3, as DNA: TGTGCCAGCAGCTCGGACAGGGGGCGCGCGTCTGAGCAGTTCTTC. It is translated as CASSSDRGRASEQFF.

The V and J genes are TRBV30 and TRBJ1-2, with D possibly TRBD1 on 5 matching bases. Germline values: CDR1 GTSNPN, CDR2 SVGIG (reference sequence). This CDR3 contains 15 residues. The V end was cut by 4 bases, the J end by 1 base, with 16 bases between. CDR3 sequence (DNA): TGTGCCTGGAAAAGGGGAGGGGCCGGTAACTATGGCTACACCTTC. Translating gives CAWKRGGAGNYGYTF.